The T cell receptor beta chain described here comes from a study of T cell repertoires in cytomegalovirus infection. Study-wide findings and caveats: The study identified carriers of CMV plus the relevant HLA from cumulative public TCR beta family frequency. In two of eight donors, the top clonotype was HLA-C-restricted CMV-specific.

Via MiXCR, TCRdb re-called the reads, giving one row per CDR3 protein. The sample has 250,000 to 300,000 distinct CDR3 sequences, roughly 13% seen once. A note on this clonotype: Its antigen remains unknown.

Trimming removed 7 bases from V and 4 bases from J, with 10 bases in between. The CDR3 consists of 12 residues. This clonotype was sampled from a human donor in good health (CMV status not recorded). Some clones in this sample may be carry-over from other donors' samples. V and J are TRBV12-3 or TRBV12-4 and TRBJ1-1; no definite D call. The sample taken for sequencing was PBMCs. CDR3 sequence reads: CASTPGGTEAFF. The CDR3 nucleotides are TGTGCCAGCACCCCAGGAGGCACTGAAGCTTTCTTT.